The subject of this entry is one T cell receptor beta chain. TCRdb passed the 5' RACE reads through MiXCR, listing each CDR3 protein once. The top ten clones hold approximately 1% of a sample with about 80,000 distinct CDR3 sequences, roughly 13% of them seen once. The sample comes from a study of early T cells in non-severe SARS-CoV-2 infection. The CDR3 sequence is 15 residues long. V lost 4 bases and J 3 bases, leaving 13 bases between the germline ends. Germline values: CDR1 SGHNT, CDR2 YENEEA. This receptor was taken from an adult who was a healthcare worker with PCR-confirmed SARS-CoV-2 infection or an uninfected control (not recorded which). Sequenced material: whole blood. The chain combines TRBV11-3 with TRBJ2-1, with D possibly matching TRBD2 (6 bases). The CDR3 nucleotides are TGTGCCAGCAGCTGGGCCGGGGGAAACTACAATGAGCAGTTCTTC. The encoded protein is CASSWAGGNYNEQFF. The full variable domain, in which reference TRBV11-3 and TRBJ2-1 provide the parts outside the CDR3, is EAGVVQSPRYKIIEKKQPVAFWCNPISGHNTLYWYLQNLGQGPELLIRYENEEAVDDSQLPKDRFSAERLKGVDSTLKIQPAELGDSAVYLCASSWAGGNYNEQFFGPGTRLTVL.